These 25 T cell receptor beta chains were sequenced from one sample in a study of cytomegalovirus exposure and HLA in healthy donors. The PCR made use of 60 Vbeta and 13 Jbeta primers. Sequencing used immunoSEQ multiplex PCR; TCRdb keeps in-frame clones, though not all of them. This table has 90,000 to 100,000 clones, around two thirds appearing once. The sample taken for sequencing was PBMCs. Receptors were obtained from a male donor in good health and CMV-seronegative.

This rearrangement joins TRBV11-2 to TRBJ2-3, with D possibly being TRBD2 (6 bases). Germline assignment: CDR1 SGHAT and CDR2 FQNNGV. V was cut by 3 bases and J by 7 bases, with 23 bases left in between. This CDR3 region has 17 residues. CDR3 sequence: CASSFVGGQGGINTQYF. DNA of the CDR3: TGTGCCAGCAGCTTCGTCGGAGGGCAGGGCGGGATCAATACGCAGTATTTT.

J is TRBJ2-7 and V is TRBV29-1; a possible D gene is TRBD2 (6 bases). Trimming cost V 1 base and J 4 bases, with 11 bases left between them. CDR3 length: 13 residues. Germline V lookup: CDR1 SQVTM, CDR2 ANQGSEA. The CDR3 region is CSVEAGGTYEQYF. CDR3 nucleotide sequence: TGCAGCGTTGAAGCAGGAGGGACTTACGAGCAGTACTTC.

This rearrangement joins TRBV27 to TRBJ1-5; D is undetermined. Germline CDR1 and CDR2: MNHEY and SMNVEV (reference sequence). The length of the CDR3 is 16 residues. Deletions cut 7 bases from V and 1 base from J, with 17 bases between. CDR3: CASNTTLFRSNQPQHF. CDR3 DNA sequence: TGTGCCAGCAACACAACTCTTTTCAGGAGCAATCAGCCCCAGCATTTT.

The rearrangement links TRBV28 to TRBJ2-2, with 7 bases fitting TRBD2. Trimming removed 5 bases from V and 0 bases from J; junction bases left unmatched: 3. The CDR3 is made up of 15 amino acids. Germline V gives CDR1 MDHEN, CDR2 SYDVKM. Written as DNA, the CDR3 is TGTGCCAGCAGTCCCGCGGGAGCGAACACCGGGGAGCTGTTTTTT. The encoded protein is CASSPAGANTGELFF.

The sample holds a few counts of this clone. Here the CDR3 reads CASSPAGLAGETQYF. DNA for the CDR3: TGTGCCAGCAGTCCCGCTGGACTAGCGGGAGAGACCCAGTACTTC. This rearrangement joins TRBV28 to TRBJ2-5; TRBD2 agrees at 11 bases. The CDR3 spans 15 residues. Trimming cost V 5 bases and J 4 bases; bases outside gene matches: 6. Germline assignment: CDR1 MDHEN and CDR2 SYDVKM.

This chain uses TRBV27 with TRBJ1-5; D not certain. The V gene lost 3 bases and the J gene lost 6 bases, with 18 bases spanning the gap. CDR1 and CDR2 from the germline V gene are MNHEY and SMNVEV (reference sequence). CDR3 size: 16 residues. The CDR3 sequence: CASSFSPGRSGQPQHF. The CDR3 DNA is TGTGCCAGCAGTTTCTCCCCGGGGAGGTCCGGTCAGCCCCAGCATTTT.

This clone has more than one count but fewer than ten. V usage is TRBV27 and J usage is TRBJ2-1; D not certain. V lost 6 bases, J lost 8 bases, and 17 bases lay in between. Per the germline V gene, CDR1 is MNHEY and CDR2 is SMNVEV (reference sequence). This CDR3 has 14 residues. The chain's CDR3 is CASRRRQDAHEQFF. The DNA of the CDR3 is TGTGCCAGCAGGCGGCGGCAAGACGCGCATGAGCAGTTCTTC.

V and J are TRBV19 and TRBJ2-6, with 9 bases matching TRBD1. The germline gives CDR1 LNHDA, CDR2 SQIVND (reference sequence). This CDR3 region has 17 residues. Trimming cost V 5 bases and J 2 bases; bases outside gene matches: 7. The CDR3 DNA follows: TGTGCCAGTAGTGCTCGACAGGGGGGAACTGGGGCCAACGTCCTGACTTTC. Translating gives CASSARQGGTGANVLTF.

The CDR3 region is CASGGHANTGELFF. DNA for the CDR3: TGTGCCAGCGGGGGACACGCGAACACCGGGGAGCTGTTTTTT. The V and J genes are TRBV2 and TRBJ2-2; tentatively, D is TRBD1 (6 bases). V was trimmed by 8 bases and J by 0 bases, leaving 10 bases between them. This CDR3 has 14 amino acids. CDR1 and CDR2 (germline): SNHLY, FYNNEI.

This clone occurred a few times. This chain joins TRBV7-9 and TRBJ2-1; 7 bases align to TRBD2. Unmatched junction bases numbered 22, after V lost 5 bases and J lost 9 bases. The CDR3 covers 18 residues. Germline V gene lookup returns CDR1 SEHNR and CDR2 FQNEAQ (reference sequence). CDR3 in DNA: TGTGCCAGCAGCCTGGGGGGAGGGGCGGAGCCGGGCCGGGGTGAGCAGTTCTTC. Its translation: CASSLGGGAEPGRGEQFF.

This clone has more than one count but fewer than ten. The chain employs TRBV4-1 and TRBJ2-3, with 16 bases fitting TRBD2. V lost 3 bases, J lost 4 bases, and 13 bases stayed unmatched. Per the germline V gene, CDR1 is MGHRA and CDR2 is YSYEKL. The CDR3 loop spans 20 amino acids. The CDR3 nucleotides read TGCGCCAGCAGCCAGGTTCCGGGACTAGCGGGAGGGCCTATGTCAGATACGCAGTATTTT. Translation gives CASSQVPGLAGGPMSDTQYF.

This chain links TRBV30 with TRBJ2-1; TRBD2 agrees at 10 bases. Germline V gene data show CDR1 as GTSNPN and CDR2 as SVGIG (reference sequence). The CDR3 covers 16 residues. V trimming: 2 bases; J trimming: 3 bases; junction bases outside the gene matches: 7. The CDR3 here is CAWSPWRTSGYNEQFF. CDR3 DNA sequence: TGTGCCTGGAGTCCATGGAGGACTAGCGGCTACAATGAGCAGTTCTTC.

This clone was found a few times. The chain uses TRBV19 and TRBJ2-2, with D possibly being TRBD1 (6 bases). The CDR3 is 15 amino acids. Germline values: CDR1 LNHDA, CDR2 SQIVND (reference sequence). Between the trimmed V and J ends, which lost 6 bases and 1 base, there was a span of 12 bases. The CDR3 nucleotides are TGTGCCAGTAGGGATCAGGGGCAGAACACCGGGGAGCTGTTTTTT. Translated: CASRDQGQNTGELFF.

This chain uses TRBV15 with TRBJ2-1; 10 nucleotides match TRBD1. Germline V lookup: CDR1 LNHNV, CDR2 YYDKDF (reference sequence). V lost 4 bases and J lost 2; bases outside the gene matches: 23. This CDR3 has 22 amino acids. In DNA, the CDR3 is TGTGCCACCAGCAACCGACCGAACGGGACAGGGGACCCAGTACAAACCTACAATGAGCAGTTCTTC. Residues: CATSNRPNGTGDPVQTYNEQFF. Filled out from reference TRBV15 and TRBJ2-1, the complete variable domain reads DAMVIQNPRYQVTQFGKPVTLSCSQTLNHNVMYWYQQKSSQAPKLLFHYYDKDFNNEADTPDNFQSRRPNTSFCFLDIRSPGLGDTAMYLCATSNRPNGTGDPVQTYNEQFFGPGTRLTVL.

V is TRBV7-9 and J is TRBJ2-3; 11 bases agree with TRBD1. Trimming at V came to 5 bases and at J to 6 bases, leaving 7 bases not matched to a gene. The germline CDR1 and CDR2 sequences are SEHNR and FQNEAQ (reference sequence). CDR3 length: 15 amino acids. DNA for the CDR3: TGTGCCAGCAGCCCCGAGGGGACAGGGGGGGATACGCAGTATTTT. It specifies CASSPEGTGGDTQYF.

The gene calls are TRBV11-1 and TRBJ2-7; perhaps TRBD2 as D (6 bases). Germline CDR1 and CDR2: SGHAT and FQDESV (reference sequence). V lost 5 bases and J lost 3, with 20 bases in between. The CDR3 spans 16 residues. CDR3 bases: TGTGCCAGCAGCCTAGGGTTAGCGCCGGGGGACTACGAGCAGTACTTC. Amino acid sequence: CASSLGLAPGDYEQYF.

The chain is built from TRBV5-1 and TRBJ1-3, with 7 bases identical to TRBD1. CDR1 SGHRS and CDR2 YFSETQ come from the germline V gene. The CDR3 sequence is 18 residues long. Trimming at V came to 5 bases and at J to 2 bases, leaving 16 bases not matched to a gene. In DNA, the CDR3 is TGCGCCAGCAGTGTTGGGACAGCACTCCCTATACCTGGAAACACCATATATTTT. Translating gives CASSVGTALPIPGNTIYF.

The chain employs TRBV28 and TRBJ2-5; maybe TRBD1 (5 bases). The J call may be wrong; the DNA end is better matched by TRBJ2-7. The CDR3 sequence is 14 residues long. Germline lookup yields CDR1 MDHEN and CDR2 SYDVKM. The CDR3: CASSLRQGSYEQYF. The CDR3, as DNA: TGTGCCAGCAGTTTACGTCAGGGCTCCTACGAGCAGTACTTC.

The chain combines TRBV5-1 with TRBJ1-3; D gene unclear. The germline gives CDR1 SGHRS, CDR2 YFSETQ. The CDR3 contains 15 residues. V was pared by 0 bases and J by 0 bases, with 7 bases between. CDR3 DNA: TGCGCCAGCAGCTTGGCGCCAGACTCTGGAAACACCATATATTTT. This gives the protein CASSLAPDSGNTIYF.

This clone came up once. J is TRBJ2-7 and V is TRBV27; a possible D gene is TRBD2 (6 bases). The V end lost 1 base, the J end lost 4 bases, and 8 bases lay between the germline ends. The CDR3 length is 13 residues. Germline values: CDR1 MNHEY, CDR2 SMNVEV (reference sequence). Written as DNA, the CDR3 is TGTGCCAGCAGTTTATTCGGGGGTTACGAGCAGTACTTC. Protein sequence: CASSLFGGYEQYF.

This chain joins TRBV7-8 and TRBJ1-1; a weak D match, TRBD1 (5 bases). This CDR3 comprises 15 residues. Germline V gene data show CDR1 as SGHVS and CDR2 as FQNEAQ. V was pared by 1 base and J by 1 base, with 10 bases between. CDR3 loop: CASSLVGGKNTEAFF. The CDR3 DNA reads as TGTGCCAGCAGCTTAGTCGGGGGAAAGAACACTGAAGCTTTCTTT.

The chain couples TRBV6-1 to TRBJ1-4; TRBD1 matches 7 bases. V shed 4 bases, J shed 7 bases, and the junction held 9 bases outside the gene matches. Per the germline V gene, CDR1 is MNHNS and CDR2 is SASEGT. CDR3 length: 15 residues. DNA of the CDR3: TGTGCCAGCAGTGCGGGACAGCGGGGGGTTGAAAAACTGTTTTTT. Translating it yields CASSAGQRGVEKLFF.

The rearrangement uses TRBV7-9 and TRBJ2-2; 7 positions agree with TRBD1. The junction had 2 bases not matched to a gene; V was cut back by 6 bases and J by 1 base. CDR1 is SEHNR and CDR2 is FQNEAQ in the germline V gene (reference sequence). This CDR3 has 14 residues. CDR3 nucleotides: TGTGCCAGCAGAACAGGGGTGAACACCGGGGAGCTGTTTTTT. Translation gives CASRTGVNTGELFF.

This chain connects TRBV7-9 to TRBJ2-7, with 8 bases matching TRBD1. J was trimmed by 0 bases and V by 0 bases; bases with no gene match: 1. The germline CDR1 and CDR2 sequences are SEHNR and FQNEAQ (reference sequence). The CDR3 extends over 15 amino acids. The CDR3 loop is CASSLAGQVSYEQYF. The CDR3 DNA sequence: TGTGCCAGCAGCTTAGCGGGACAGGTCTCCTACGAGCAGTACTTC.

This chain joins TRBV6-6 and TRBJ2-1, with 8 bases identical to TRBD1. The CDR3 is made up of 13 amino acids. Germline CDR1 is MNHNY and CDR2 is SVGAGI (reference sequence). With V trimmed by 4 bases and J by 12 bases, 8 bases remained unmatched. The CDR3 reads CASSSGQGRVQFF. DNA of the CDR3: TGTGCCAGCAGTTCCGGACAGGGACGCGTGCAGTTCTTC.